Listed below are T cell receptor beta chains from one sample, sequenced in a study of blood T cell repertoires in COVID-19. TCRdb's table, derived via immunoSEQ multiplex PCR, lists solely in-frame clones and lacks some. Of approximately 190,000 clones in the sample, about four fifths were seen once. The sequencing sample was made of peripheral blood. These receptors originate from a man between 60 and 70 years old with acute or convalescent COVID-19. Both conserved end residues are part of each CDR3. The D gene is left open where the match is weak.

V: TRBV30; length: 16; D: TRBD2; CDR3: CAWSQGTSGATDTQYF
V: TRBV3-1/TRBV3-2; length: 12; D: TRBD2; CDR3: CASSQPPGLAKF
V: TRBV7-9; length: 14; D: TRBD2; CDR3: CAFLGGNFGNEQFF
V: TRBV25-1; length: 14; D: .; CDR3: CASSSQTANTEAFF
V: TRBV6-1; length: 15; D: .; CDR3: CASSEIAGGGEKLFF
V: TRBV2; length: 12; D: .; CDR3: CASSDVRNEQFF
V: TRBV5-4; length: 15; D: TRBD2; CDR3: CASSPGTSGIYEQYF
V: TRBV5-1; length: 15; D: TRBD2; CDR3: CASNQASGGGGEQFF
V: TRBV2; length: 15; D: TRBD2; CDR3: CASSGDGGSYNEQFF
V: TRBV4-3; length: 16; D: .; CDR3: CASSQELAGEADTQYF
V: TRBV5-1; length: 14; D: TRBD1; CDR3: CASSLGTGGYEQYF
V: TRBV29-1; length: 15; D: TRBD1; CDR3: CSVERGDRGSYEQYF
V: TRBV3-1/TRBV3-2; length: 16; D: .; CDR3: CASSQDVERLNTEAFF
V: TRBV6-1; length: 18; D: TRBD2; CDR3: CASSAQGGLEWAGDTQYF
V: TRBV19; length: 14; D: .; CDR3: CASRDGGVVNEQFF
V: TRBV9; length: 12; D: .; CDR3: CASARVQDTQYF
V: TRBV7-2; length: 13; D: .; CDR3: CASSTRGNTEAFF
V: TRBV6-2/TRBV6-3; length: 15; D: TRBD1; CDR3: CASSFGTGVGNEQFF
V: TRBV29-1; length: 18; D: TRBD1; CDR3: CRAKDGQGLFSMNTEAFF
V: TRBV14; length: 13; D: .; CDR3: CASSQSRGGGYTF
V: TRBV2; length: 12; D: .; CDR3: CASSPAGEKLFF
V: TRBV19; length: 14; D: TRBD1; CDR3: CASSQDRVGQPQHF
V: TRBV5-1; length: 15; D: .; CDR3: CASSPGWGQGNEQFF
V: TRBV4-1; length: 13; D: .; CDR3: CASSQVLRSGYTF
V: TRBV19; length: 13; D: TRBD1; CDR3: CASSIKTGFEAFF
V: TRBV5-1; length: 16; D: TRBD2; CDR3: CASSFIGLAGPETQYF
V: TRBV7-2; length: 15; D: TRBD2; CDR3: CASSLSSGGQYEQYF
V: TRBV5-8; length: 15; D: TRBD1; CDR3: CASSLVRGPPDTQYF
V: TRBV24-1; length: 16; D: TRBD2; CDR3: CARGGTSGSPYNEQFF
V: TRBV3-1/TRBV3-2; length: 17; D: TRBD1; CDR3: CASSQGPGGSYNSPLHF
V: TRBV29-1; length: 17; D: TRBD1; CDR3: CSAQTIPGQGPTDTQYF
V: TRBV6-5; length: 15; D: TRBD1; CDR3: CASSYSTGQLDEQYF
V: TRBV4-1; length: 15; D: TRBD1; CDR3: CASSHRPGQGYGYTF
V: TRBV6-1; length: 15; D: TRBD1; CDR3: CASSEMTGMGQPQHF
V: TRBV29-1; length: 14; D: .; CDR3: CSVDTPEVLYGYTF
V: TRBV6-6; length: 14; D: TRBD1; CDR3: CASSYEGAGAEQYF
V: TRBV18; length: 15; D: .; CDR3: CASSPGAGSYNEQFF
V: TRBV4-3; length: 16; D: TRBD1; CDR3: CASSQRQGTGGNTIYF
V: TRBV9; length: 15; D: TRBD1; CDR3: CASSVAQGQPYGYTF
V: TRBV5-3; length: 16; D: .; CDR3: CARSLHRWSQGYEQYF
V: TRBV7-6; length: 14; D: .; CDR3: CASSLGRVSQPQHF
V: TRBV5-6; length: 13; D: .; CDR3: CASSFRTVFTLHF